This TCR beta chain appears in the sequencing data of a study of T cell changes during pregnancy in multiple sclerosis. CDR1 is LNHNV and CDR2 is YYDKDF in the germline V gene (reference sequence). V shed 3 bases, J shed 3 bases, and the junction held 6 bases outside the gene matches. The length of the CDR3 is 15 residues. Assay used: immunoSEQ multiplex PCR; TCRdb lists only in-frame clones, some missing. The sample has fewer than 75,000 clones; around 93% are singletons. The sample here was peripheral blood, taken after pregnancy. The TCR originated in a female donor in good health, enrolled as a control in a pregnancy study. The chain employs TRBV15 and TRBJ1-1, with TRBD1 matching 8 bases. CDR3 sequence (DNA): TGTGCCACCAGCAGGCAGGGGGCGAGAGACACTGAAGCTTTCTTT. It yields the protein CATSRQGARDTEAFF.